These 6 T cell receptor beta chains came from one sample sequenced in a study of cytomegalovirus exposure and HLA in healthy donors. Use of 60 Vbeta and 13 Jbeta primers characterized the PCR. Assay used: immunoSEQ multiplex PCR; TCRdb lists only in-frame clones, some missing. The sample has approximately 100,000 clones, roughly 80% seen once; the top ten hold around 5%. Sequenced input: PBMCs. The receptors were gathered from a female donor in good health and CMV-seropositive.

The chain employs TRBV6-1 and TRBJ2-1; 14 nucleotides match TRBD2. Germline lookup yields CDR1 MNHNS and CDR2 SASEGT. The CDR3 covers 14 residues. The V and J ends lost 4 bases and 8 bases, in that order; junction bases with no gene match: 1. The CDR3 region is CASSGGLAGDEQFF. In nucleotides, the CDR3 is TGTGCCAGCAGTGGGGGACTAGCGGGAGATGAGCAGTTCTTC.

This clone was seen once. The rearrangement links TRBV6-1 to TRBJ2-7, with TRBD1 matching over 10 bases. Trimming at V came to 7 bases and at J to 6 bases, leaving 3 bases not matched to a gene. CDR1 and CDR2 (germline): MNHNS, SASEGT. This CDR3 spans 12 amino acids. The CDR3 DNA is TGTGCCAGCATAGGGACAGGGGTCGAGCAGTACTTC. Protein: CASIGTGVEQYF.

The rearrangement links TRBV6-5 to TRBJ2-7; perhaps TRBD2 as D (6 bases). CDR1 and CDR2 from the germline V gene are MNHEY and SVGAGI. The CDR3 has 15 amino acids. Trimming shortened V by 7 bases and J by 1 base, and 17 bases separated the two germline ends. The CDR3 reads CASKSGWRGSYEQYF. CDR3 DNA sequence: TGTGCCAGCAAGTCGGGGTGGCGGGGATCCTACGAGCAGTACTTC.

In this sample, this clone turned up once. The chain couples TRBV19 to TRBJ1-2; the match to TRBD1 covers 9 bases. The CDR3 loop spans 14 amino acids. Germline V CDR1 and CDR2: LNHDA, SQIVND (reference sequence). With 7 bases clipped from V and 2 bases from J, the junction kept 5 bases outside the gene matches. CDR3 bases: TGTGCCAGTACAGTGGACAGGGGAAACTATGGCTACACCTTC. It yields the protein CASTVDRGNYGYTF.

The J gene is TRBJ1-1, the V gene TRBV28; TRBD1 matches 8 bases. The CDR3 loop spans 16 amino acids. The germline V gene encodes CDR1 MDHEN and CDR2 SYDVKM. V lost 3 bases to trimming and J lost 1 base; unmatched junction nucleotides: 7. The CDR3 sequence: CASSFGTGGRNTEAFF. The CDR3 coding sequence is TGTGCCAGCAGTTTCGGGACAGGAGGGAGGAACACTGAAGCTTTCTTT.

V and J are TRBV19 and TRBJ2-1, with 12 bases identical to TRBD2. J gave up 6 bases and V 7 bases, and 13 bases lay outside the gene matches. The CDR3 covers 17 residues. Germline V gene data show CDR1 as LNHDA and CDR2 as SQIVND (reference sequence). As DNA, the CDR3 is TGTGCCAGTACTCTCGGACTAGCGGGATCTTTAAGCAATGAGCAGTTCTTC. Its translation: CASTLGLAGSLSNEQFF.